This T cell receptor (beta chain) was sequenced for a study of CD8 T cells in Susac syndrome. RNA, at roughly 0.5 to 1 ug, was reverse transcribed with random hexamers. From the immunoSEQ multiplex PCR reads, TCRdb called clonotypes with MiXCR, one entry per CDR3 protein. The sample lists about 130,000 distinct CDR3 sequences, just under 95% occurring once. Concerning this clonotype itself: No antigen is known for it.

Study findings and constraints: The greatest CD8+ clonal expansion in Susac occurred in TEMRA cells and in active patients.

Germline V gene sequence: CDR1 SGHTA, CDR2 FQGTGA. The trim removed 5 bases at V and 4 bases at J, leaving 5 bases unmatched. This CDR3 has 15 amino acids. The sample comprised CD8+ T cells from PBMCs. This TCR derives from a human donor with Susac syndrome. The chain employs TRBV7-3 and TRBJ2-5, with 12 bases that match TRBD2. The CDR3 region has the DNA TGTGCCAGCAGCCCCTCACTAGCGGGAGGAGAGACCCAGTACTTC. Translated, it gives CASSPSLAGGETQYF.